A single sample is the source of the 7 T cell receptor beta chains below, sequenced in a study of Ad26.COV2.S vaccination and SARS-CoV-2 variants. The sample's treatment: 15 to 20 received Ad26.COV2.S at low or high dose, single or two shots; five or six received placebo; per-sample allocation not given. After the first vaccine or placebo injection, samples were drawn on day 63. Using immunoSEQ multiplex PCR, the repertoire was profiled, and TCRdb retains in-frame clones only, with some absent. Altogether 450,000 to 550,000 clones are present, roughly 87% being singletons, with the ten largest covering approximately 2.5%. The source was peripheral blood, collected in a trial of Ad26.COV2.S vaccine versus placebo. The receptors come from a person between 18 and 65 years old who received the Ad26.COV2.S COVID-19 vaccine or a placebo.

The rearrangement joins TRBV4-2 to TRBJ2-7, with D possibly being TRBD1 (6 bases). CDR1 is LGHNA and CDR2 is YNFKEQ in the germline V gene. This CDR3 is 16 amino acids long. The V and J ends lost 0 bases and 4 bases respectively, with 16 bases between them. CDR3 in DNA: TGTGCCAGCAGCCAAGATTACCCAGGGGTAGTATACGAGCAGTACTTC. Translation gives CASSQDYPGVVYEQYF.

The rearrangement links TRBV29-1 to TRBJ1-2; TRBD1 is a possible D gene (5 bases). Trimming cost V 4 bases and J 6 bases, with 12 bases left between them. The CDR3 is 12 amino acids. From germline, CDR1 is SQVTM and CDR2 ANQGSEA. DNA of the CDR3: TGCAGCGTTGTAAGGGGAGAGGATGGCTACACCTTC. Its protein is CSVVRGEDGYTF.

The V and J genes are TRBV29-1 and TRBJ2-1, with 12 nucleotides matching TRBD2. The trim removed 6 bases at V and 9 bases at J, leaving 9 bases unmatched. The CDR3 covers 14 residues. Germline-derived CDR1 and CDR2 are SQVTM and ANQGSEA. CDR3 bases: TGCAGCGTAAGGACTAGCGGGATGGAAACTGAGCAGTTCTTC. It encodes CSVRTSGMETEQFF.

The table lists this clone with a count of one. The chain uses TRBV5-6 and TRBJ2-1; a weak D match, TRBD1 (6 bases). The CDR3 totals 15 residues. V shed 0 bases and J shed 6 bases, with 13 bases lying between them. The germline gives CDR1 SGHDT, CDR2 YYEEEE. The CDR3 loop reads CASSLEGVWANEQFF. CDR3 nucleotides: TGTGCCAGCAGCTTGGAGGGGGTTTGGGCCAATGAGCAGTTCTTC.

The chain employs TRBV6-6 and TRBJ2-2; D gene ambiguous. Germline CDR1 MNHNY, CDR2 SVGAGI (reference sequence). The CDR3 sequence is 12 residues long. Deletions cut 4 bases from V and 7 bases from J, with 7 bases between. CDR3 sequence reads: CASSWADGELFF. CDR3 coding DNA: TGTGCCAGCAGTTGGGCGGACGGGGAGCTGTTTTTT.

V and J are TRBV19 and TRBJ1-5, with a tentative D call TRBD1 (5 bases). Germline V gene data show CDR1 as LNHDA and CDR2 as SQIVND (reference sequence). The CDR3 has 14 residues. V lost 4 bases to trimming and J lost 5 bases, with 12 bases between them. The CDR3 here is CASSTRDGYQPQHF. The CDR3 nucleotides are TGTGCCAGTAGTACTCGGGACGGCTATCAGCCCCAGCATTTT.

The CDR3 is CASSQDLTGFTGELFF. CDR3 sequence (DNA): TGCGCCAGCAGCCAAGATTTAACGGGATTCACCGGGGAGCTGTTTTTT. V and J are TRBV4-1 and TRBJ2-2; maybe TRBD2 (5 bases). V was cut by 0 bases and J by 4 bases, with 12 bases left in between. Germline-derived CDR1 and CDR2 are MGHRA and YSYEKL. The CDR3 sequence is 16 residues long.